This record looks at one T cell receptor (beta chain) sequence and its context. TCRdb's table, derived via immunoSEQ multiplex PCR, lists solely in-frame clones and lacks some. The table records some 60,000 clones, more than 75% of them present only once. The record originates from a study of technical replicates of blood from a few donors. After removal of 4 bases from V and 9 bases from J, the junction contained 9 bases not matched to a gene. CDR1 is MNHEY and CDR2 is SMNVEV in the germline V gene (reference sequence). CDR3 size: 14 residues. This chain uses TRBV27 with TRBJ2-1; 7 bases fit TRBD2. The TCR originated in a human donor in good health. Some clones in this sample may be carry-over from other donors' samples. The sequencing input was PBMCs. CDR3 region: CASSSLASGFEQFF. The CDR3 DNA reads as TGTGCCAGCAGTTCACTAGCGTCCGGTTTTGAGCAGTTCTTC.